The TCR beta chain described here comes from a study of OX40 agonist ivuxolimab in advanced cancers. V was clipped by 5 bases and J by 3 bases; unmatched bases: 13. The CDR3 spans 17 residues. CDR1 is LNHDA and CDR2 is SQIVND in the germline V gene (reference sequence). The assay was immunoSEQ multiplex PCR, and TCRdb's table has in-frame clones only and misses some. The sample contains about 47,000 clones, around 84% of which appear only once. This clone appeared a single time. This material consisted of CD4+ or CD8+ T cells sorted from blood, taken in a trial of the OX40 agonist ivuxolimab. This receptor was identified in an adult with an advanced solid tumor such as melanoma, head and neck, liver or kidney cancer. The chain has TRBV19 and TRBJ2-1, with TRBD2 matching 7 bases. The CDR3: CASSLTSRDYYYNEQFF. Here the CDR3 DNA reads TGTGCCAGTAGTCTTACCTCAAGGGACTACTACTACAATGAGCAGTTCTTC.